This TCR beta chain was sequenced in a study of T cell repertoires in cytomegalovirus infection. The CDR3 is 16 amino acids. CDR1 SGHTA and CDR2 FQGNSA come from the germline V gene. Trimming left V 1 base short and J 6 bases short, with 17 bases between. TCRdb itself ran the reads through MiXCR, one entry per CDR3 protein. The repertoire holds 830,000 or so distinct CDR3 sequences, with approximately 30% as singletons. This clonotype has a count of ten or more. The antigen is undetermined. The sequence was collected from a human donor in good health (CMV status not recorded). Some clones in this sample may be carry-over from other donors' samples. The V and J genes are TRBV7-2 and TRBJ2-3; D ambiguous. The source material was cultured CD8+ T cells from PBMCs, sampled from culture after CMV antigen stimulation. The CDR3 nucleotides read TGTGCCAGCAGCTTAGTACTGGGTCAGGACGCGGATACGCAGTATTTT. Translation gives CASSLVLGQDADTQYF. Using reference TRBV7-2 and TRBJ2-3 for the parts outside the CDR3, the full variable domain is GAGVSQSPSNKVTEKGKDVELRCDPISGHTALYWYRQSLGQGLEFLIYFQGNSAPDKSGLPSDRFSAERTGGSVSTLTIQRTQQEDSAVYLCASSLVLGQDADTQYFGPGTRLTVL.